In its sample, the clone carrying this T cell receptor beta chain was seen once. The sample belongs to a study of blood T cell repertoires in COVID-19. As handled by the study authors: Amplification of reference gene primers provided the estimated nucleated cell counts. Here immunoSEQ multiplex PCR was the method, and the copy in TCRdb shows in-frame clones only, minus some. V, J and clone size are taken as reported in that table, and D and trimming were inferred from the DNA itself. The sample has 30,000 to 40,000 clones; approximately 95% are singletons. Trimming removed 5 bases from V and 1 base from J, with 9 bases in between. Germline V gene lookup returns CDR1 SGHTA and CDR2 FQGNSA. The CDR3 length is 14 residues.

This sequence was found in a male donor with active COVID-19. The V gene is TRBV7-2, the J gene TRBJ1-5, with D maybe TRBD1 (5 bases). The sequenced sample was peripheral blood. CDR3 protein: CASSRGGSNQPQHF. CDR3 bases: TGTGCCAGCAGCCGCGGGGGGAGCAATCAGCCCCAGCATTTT.